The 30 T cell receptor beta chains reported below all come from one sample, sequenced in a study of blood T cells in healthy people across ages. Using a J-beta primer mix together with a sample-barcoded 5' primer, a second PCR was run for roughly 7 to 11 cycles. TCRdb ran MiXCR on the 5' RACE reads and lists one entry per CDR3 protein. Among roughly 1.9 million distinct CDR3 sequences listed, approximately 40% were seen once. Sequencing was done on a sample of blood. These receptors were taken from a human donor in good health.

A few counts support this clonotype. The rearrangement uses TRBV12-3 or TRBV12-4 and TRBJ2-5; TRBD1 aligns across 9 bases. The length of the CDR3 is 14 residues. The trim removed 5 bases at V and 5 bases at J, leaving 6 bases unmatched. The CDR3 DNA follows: TGTGCCAGCAGTCCAGGGACAGGGTTGGAGACCCAGTACTTC. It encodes CASSPGTGLETQYF.

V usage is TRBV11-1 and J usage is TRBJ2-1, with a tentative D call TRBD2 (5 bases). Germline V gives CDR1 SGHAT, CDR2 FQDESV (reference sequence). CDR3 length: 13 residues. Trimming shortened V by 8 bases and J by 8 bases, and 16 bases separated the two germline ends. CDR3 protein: CASLAEEYDEQFF. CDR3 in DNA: TGTGCCAGCCTCGCGGAGGAGTACGATGAGCAGTTCTTC.

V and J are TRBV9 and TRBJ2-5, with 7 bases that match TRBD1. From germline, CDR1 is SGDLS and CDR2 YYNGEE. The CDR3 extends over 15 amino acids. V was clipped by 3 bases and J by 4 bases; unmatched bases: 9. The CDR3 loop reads CASSARQGTPETQYF. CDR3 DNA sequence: TGTGCCAGCAGCGCACGACAGGGAACCCCAGAGACCCAGTACTTC.

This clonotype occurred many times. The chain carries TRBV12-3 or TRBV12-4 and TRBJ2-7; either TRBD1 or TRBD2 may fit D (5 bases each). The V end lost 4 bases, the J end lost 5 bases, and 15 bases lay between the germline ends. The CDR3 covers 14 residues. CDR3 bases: TGTGCCAGCAGTTCGGGACGGGCTTCGGACGAGCAGTACTTC. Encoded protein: CASSSGRASDEQYF.

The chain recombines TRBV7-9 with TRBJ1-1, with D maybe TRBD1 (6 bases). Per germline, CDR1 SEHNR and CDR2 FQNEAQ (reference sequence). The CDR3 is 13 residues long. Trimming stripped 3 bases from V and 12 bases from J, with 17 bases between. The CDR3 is CASSFDWGGKTFF. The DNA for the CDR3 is TGTGCCAGCAGCTTCGATTGGGGGGGCAAGACTTTCTTT.

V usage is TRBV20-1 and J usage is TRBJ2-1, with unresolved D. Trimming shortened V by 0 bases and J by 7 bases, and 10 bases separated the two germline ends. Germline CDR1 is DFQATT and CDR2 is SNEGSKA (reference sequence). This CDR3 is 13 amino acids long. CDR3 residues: CSARDRSDNEQFF. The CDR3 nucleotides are TGCAGTGCTAGAGATAGATCCGATAATGAGCAGTTCTTC.

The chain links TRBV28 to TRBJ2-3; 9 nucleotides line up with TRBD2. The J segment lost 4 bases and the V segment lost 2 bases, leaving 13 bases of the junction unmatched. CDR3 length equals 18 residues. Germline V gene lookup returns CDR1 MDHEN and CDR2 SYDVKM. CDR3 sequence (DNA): TGTGCCAGCAGTTTAGCGGGGGGGCTCGGATCGGCGGCAGATACGCAGTATTTT. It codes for CASSLAGGLGSAADTQYF. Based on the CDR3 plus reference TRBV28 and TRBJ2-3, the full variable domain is DVKVTQSSRYLVKRTGEKVFLECVQDMDHENMFWYRQDPGLGLRLIYFSYDVKMKEKGDIPEGYSVSREKKERFSLILESASTNQTSMYLCASSLAGGLGSAADTQYFGPGTRLTVL.

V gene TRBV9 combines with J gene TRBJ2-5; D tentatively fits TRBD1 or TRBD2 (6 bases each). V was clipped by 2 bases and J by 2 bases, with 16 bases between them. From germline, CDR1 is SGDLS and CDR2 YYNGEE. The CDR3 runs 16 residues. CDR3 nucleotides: TGTGCCAGCAGCGTGGGGGCTAGCGACCTGCAAGAGACCCAGTACTTC. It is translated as CASSVGASDLQETQYF.

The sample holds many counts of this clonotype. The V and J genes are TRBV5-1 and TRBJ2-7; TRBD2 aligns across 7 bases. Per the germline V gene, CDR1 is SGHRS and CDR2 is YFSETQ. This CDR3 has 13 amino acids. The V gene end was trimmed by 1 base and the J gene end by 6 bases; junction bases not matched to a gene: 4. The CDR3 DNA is TGCGCCAGCAGCTTGAGCGGGGTGAGCGAGCAGTACTTC. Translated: CASSLSGVSEQYF.

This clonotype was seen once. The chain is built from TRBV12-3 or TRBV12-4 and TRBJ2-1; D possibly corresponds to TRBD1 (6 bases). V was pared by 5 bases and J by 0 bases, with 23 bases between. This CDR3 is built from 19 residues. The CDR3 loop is CASSTLRGIGAGSYNEQFF. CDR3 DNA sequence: TGTGCCAGCAGTACGCTCAGGGGTATAGGGGCCGGCTCCTACAATGAGCAGTTCTTC.

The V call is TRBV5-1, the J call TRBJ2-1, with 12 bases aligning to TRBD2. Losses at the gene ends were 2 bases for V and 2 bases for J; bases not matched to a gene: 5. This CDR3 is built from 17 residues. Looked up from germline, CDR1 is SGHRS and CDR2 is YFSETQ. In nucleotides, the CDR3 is TGCGCCAGCAGCTTCGGACTAGCGGGGAGTCCCTACAATGAGCAGTTCTTC. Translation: CASSFGLAGSPYNEQFF.

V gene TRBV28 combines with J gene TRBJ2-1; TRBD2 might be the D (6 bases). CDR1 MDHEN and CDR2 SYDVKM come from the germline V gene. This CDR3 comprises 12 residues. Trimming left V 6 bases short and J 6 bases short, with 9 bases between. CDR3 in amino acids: CASRIGGNEQFF. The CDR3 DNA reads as TGTGCCAGCAGGATCGGGGGCAATGAGCAGTTCTTC.

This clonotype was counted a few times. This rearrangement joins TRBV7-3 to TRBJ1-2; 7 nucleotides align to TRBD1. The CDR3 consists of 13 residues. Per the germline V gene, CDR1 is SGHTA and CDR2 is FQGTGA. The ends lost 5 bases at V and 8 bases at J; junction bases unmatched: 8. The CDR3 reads CASSPTGVEGYTF. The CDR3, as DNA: TGTGCCAGCAGCCCAACAGGGGTTGAAGGCTACACCTTC.

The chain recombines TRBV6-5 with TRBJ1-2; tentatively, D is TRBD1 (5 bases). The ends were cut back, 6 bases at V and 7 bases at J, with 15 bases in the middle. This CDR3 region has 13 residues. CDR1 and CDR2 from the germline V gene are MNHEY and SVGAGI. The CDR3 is CASRGGSQSGYTF. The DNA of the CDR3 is TGTGCCAGCAGGGGGGGGTCCCAGAGTGGCTACACCTTC.

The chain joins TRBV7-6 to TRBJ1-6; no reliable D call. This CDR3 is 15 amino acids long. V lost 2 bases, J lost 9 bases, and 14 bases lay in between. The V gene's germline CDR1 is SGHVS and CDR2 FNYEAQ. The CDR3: CASSLMIGRSSPLHF. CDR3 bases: TGTGCCAGCAGCTTAATGATTGGGCGAAGTTCACCCCTCCACTTT.

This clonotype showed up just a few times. The CDR3 spells CSARVYSHNEQFF. For the CDR3, the DNA is TGCAGTGCTAGAGTTTATTCCCACAATGAGCAGTTCTTC. The chain is built from TRBV20-1 and TRBJ2-1; no clear D. This CDR3 has 13 amino acids. Trimming removed 1 base from V and 5 bases from J, with 9 bases in between. Per germline, CDR1 DFQATT and CDR2 SNEGSKA (reference sequence).

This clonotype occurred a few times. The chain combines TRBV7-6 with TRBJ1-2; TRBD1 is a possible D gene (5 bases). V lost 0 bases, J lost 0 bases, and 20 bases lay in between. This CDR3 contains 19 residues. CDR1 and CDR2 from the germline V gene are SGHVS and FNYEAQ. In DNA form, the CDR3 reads TGTGCCAGCAGCTTAGCAGAGAACTGGGCAGGGCCCTCTAACTATGGCTACACCTTC. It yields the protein CASSLAENWAGPSNYGYTF.

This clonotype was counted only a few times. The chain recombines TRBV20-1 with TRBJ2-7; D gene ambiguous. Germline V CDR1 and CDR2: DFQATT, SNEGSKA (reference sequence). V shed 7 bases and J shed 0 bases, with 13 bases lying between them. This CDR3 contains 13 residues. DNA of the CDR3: TGCAGTGGTGAGCCCCGCGGCTCCTACGAGCAGTACTTC. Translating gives CSGEPRGSYEQYF.

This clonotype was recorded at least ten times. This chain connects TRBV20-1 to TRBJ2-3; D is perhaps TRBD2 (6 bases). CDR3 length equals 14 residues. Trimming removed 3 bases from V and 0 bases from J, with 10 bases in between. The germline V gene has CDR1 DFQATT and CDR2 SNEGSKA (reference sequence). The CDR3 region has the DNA TGCAGTGCTAGCGGGGGTTCTAGCACAGATACGCAGTATTTT. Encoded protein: CSASGGSSTDTQYF.

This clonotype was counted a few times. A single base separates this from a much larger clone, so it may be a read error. The CDR3 sequence is CRARVGLEAFF. Written as DNA, the CDR3 is TGCAGGGCTAGGGTTGGTCTTGAAGCTTTCTTT. The V call is TRBV20-1, the J call TRBJ1-1; D gene unclear. The CDR3 is 11 residues long. Germline-derived CDR1 and CDR2 are DFQATT and SNEGSKA (reference sequence).

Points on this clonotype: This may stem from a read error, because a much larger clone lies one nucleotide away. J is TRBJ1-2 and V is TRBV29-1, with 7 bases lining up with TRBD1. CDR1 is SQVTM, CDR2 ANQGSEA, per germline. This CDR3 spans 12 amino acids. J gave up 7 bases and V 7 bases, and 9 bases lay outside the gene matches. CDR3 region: CSAPGQPGGYTF. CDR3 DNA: TGCAGCGCCCCGGGACAGCCTGGTGGCTACACCTTC.

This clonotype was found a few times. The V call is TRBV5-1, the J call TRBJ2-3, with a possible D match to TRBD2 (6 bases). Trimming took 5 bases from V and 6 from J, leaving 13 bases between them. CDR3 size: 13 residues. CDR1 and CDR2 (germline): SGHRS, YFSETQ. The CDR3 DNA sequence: TGCGCCAGCAGGTTGCCGGAGGGGGATACGCAGTATTTT. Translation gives CASRLPEGDTQYF.

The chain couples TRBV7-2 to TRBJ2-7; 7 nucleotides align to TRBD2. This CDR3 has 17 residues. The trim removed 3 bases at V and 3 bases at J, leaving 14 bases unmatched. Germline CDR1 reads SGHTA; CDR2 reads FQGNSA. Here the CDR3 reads CASSFQWTGGGGYEQYF. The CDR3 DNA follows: TGTGCCAGCAGCTTCCAATGGACGGGCGGGGGAGGCTACGAGCAGTACTTC.

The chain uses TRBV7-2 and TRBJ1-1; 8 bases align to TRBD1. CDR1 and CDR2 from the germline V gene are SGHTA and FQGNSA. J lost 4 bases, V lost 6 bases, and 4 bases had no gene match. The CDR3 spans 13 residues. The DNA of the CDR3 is TGTACCAGCAGTCCCACAGGGGGCACTGAAGCTTTCTTT. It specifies CTSSPTGGTEAFF.

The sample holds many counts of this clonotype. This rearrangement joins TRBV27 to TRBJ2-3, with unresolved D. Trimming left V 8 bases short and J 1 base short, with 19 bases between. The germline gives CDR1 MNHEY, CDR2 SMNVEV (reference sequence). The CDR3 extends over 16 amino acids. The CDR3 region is CASASPGNVGTDTQYF. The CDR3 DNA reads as TGTGCCAGCGCGAGCCCTGGGAATGTGGGCACAGATACGCAGTATTTT.

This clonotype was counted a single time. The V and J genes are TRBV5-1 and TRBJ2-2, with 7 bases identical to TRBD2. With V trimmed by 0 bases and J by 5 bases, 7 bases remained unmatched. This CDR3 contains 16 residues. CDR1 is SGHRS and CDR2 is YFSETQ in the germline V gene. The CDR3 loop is CASSLARGLLTGELFF. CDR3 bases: TGCGCCAGCAGCTTGGCCCGGGGACTACTGACCGGGGAGCTGTTTTTT.

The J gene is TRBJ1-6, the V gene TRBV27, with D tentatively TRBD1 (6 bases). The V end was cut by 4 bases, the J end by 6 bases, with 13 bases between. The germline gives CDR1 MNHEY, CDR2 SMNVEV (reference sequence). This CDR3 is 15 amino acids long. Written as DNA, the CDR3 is TGTGCCAGCAGTTCCGGACAGAAAGTTAATTCACCCCTCCACTTT. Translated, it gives CASSSGQKVNSPLHF.

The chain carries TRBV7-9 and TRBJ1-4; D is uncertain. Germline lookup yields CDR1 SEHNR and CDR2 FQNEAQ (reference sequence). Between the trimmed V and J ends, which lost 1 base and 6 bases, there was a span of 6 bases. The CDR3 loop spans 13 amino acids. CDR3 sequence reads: CASSLDRYEKLFF. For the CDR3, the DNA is TGTGCCAGCAGCTTAGACCGCTATGAAAAACTGTTTTTT.

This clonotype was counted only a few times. CDR3: CSVEGFGQGDSVDTEAFF. CDR3 in DNA: TGCAGCGTTGAGGGATTTGGACAGGGGGATAGTGTGGACACTGAAGCTTTCTTT. V usage is TRBV29-1 and J usage is TRBJ1-1, with TRBD1 matching over 10 bases. This CDR3 is built from 18 residues. Germline CDR1 is SQVTM and CDR2 is ANQGSEA. Trimming at V came to 3 bases and at J to 3 bases, leaving 16 bases not matched to a gene.

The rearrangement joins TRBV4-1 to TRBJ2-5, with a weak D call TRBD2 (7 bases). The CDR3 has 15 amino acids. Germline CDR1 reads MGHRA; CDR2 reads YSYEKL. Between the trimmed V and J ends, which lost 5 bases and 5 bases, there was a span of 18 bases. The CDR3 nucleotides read TGCGCCAGCAGCGAAAGGGGGGGGGGAGGTGAGACCCAGTACTTC. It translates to CASSERGGGGETQYF.